This TCR beta chain was identified in a study of T cells in Graves' hyperthyroidism and ophthalmopathy. Study-wide context: Peripheral blood was obtained at initial diagnosis, preceding any treatment.

Those patients with uncontrolled infection, other autoimmune disease, pregnancy or lactation were excluded. Study-wide results and caveats: Ophthalmopathy and stable hyperthyroidism were told apart by a 13 V-J model.

RNA transcripts gave rise to amplified TCR beta CDR3 regions. The primer set for the first-round RT-PCR of the TCR CDR3 was HTBI. Each CDR3 protein is one row after TCRdb ran MiXCR on the multiplex PCR reads. The table lists under 600,000 distinct CDR3 sequences, about a sixth of them singletons. This clonotype was recorded many times. Its antigen is not known. The CDR3 is made up of 14 amino acids. The germline V gene has CDR1 SGHRS and CDR2 YFSETQ. V was shortened by 1 base and J by 0 bases, with 8 bases between the two germline ends. This TCR was sampled from a middle-aged woman with Graves' ophthalmopathy. The J gene is TRBJ2-7, the V gene TRBV5-1; D remains ambiguous. Sequenced: blood. CDR3 nucleotides: TGCGCCAGCAGCTTGTTGTCCTACTCCTACGAGCAGTACTTC. It codes for CASSLLSYSYEQYF.